This T cell receptor (beta chain) was retrieved from a study of cytomegalovirus exposure and HLA in healthy donors. Findings and limits, study-wide: Confirmation was obtained in vitro that a few CMV-associated chains are specific for CMV antigens. For presence/absence analyses, sequencing depth was assumed to be roughly uniform across donors.

Trimming cost V 0 bases and J 1 base, with 6 bases left between them. CDR3 length equals 14 residues. The germline gives CDR1 SGHAT, CDR2 FQNNGV. In the case of this clone: Antigen: not known.

Primers included in the PCR were 60 Vbeta and 13 Jbeta primers. The method was immunoSEQ multiplex PCR; TCRdb's version includes in-frame clones alone and lacks a portion of them. The table records under 150,000 clones, 70% to 80% of them present only once. The clonotype was recovered from a female donor in good health and CMV-seronegative. The V and J genes are TRBV11-2 and TRBJ1-1; D gene ambiguous. The specimen was PBMCs. The CDR3 nucleotides are TGTGCCAGCAGCTTAGATACGGGGAACACTGAAGCTTTCTTT. This translates into CASSLDTGNTEAFF.